This entry describes one T cell receptor beta chain. Its antigen is unknown. This entry comes from a study of CD8 T cells in Susac syndrome. An input of 0.5 to 1 ug of RNA was subjected to reverse transcription using random hexamers. The immunoSEQ assay covered 54 Vbeta and 13 Jbeta segments for CDR3. TCRdb analysed the immunoSEQ multiplex PCR reads with MiXCR anew, one entry per CDR3 protein. The sample yields roughly 180,000 distinct CDR3 sequences, 85% to 95% seen once. Sequencing of TCR beta was undertaken in CD8+ and CD4+ T cells derived from blood. The multiple sclerosis control group comprised treatment-naive patients with stable or active relapsing-remitting disease. Study-wide findings and caveats: The authors acknowledged that their TCR sequencing and HLA analysis involved a relatively small number of individuals.

The CDR3 sequence is 11 residues long. Trimming took 6 bases from V and 4 from J, leaving 5 bases between them. CDR1 and CDR2 from the germline V gene are SNHLY and FYNNEI. This sequence was found in a human donor with multiple sclerosis. The chain employs TRBV2 and TRBJ2-3; D gene ambiguous. The sample taken for sequencing was CD4+ T cells from PBMCs. The CDR3 DNA is TGTGCCAGCAGGAACGCAGATACGCAGTATTTT. This sequence encodes CASRNADTQYF.